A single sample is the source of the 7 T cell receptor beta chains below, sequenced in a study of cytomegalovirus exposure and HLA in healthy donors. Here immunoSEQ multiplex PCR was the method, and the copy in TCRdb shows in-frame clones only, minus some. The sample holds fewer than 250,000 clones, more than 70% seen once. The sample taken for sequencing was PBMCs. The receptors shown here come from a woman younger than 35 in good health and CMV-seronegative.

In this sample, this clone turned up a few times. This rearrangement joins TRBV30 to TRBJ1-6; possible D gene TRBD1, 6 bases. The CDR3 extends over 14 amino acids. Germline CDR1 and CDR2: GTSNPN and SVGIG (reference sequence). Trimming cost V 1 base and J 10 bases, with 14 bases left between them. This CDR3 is CAWSAGGGRSPLHF. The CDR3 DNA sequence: TGTGCCTGGAGTGCAGGCGGGGGGCGGTCACCCCTCCACTTT.

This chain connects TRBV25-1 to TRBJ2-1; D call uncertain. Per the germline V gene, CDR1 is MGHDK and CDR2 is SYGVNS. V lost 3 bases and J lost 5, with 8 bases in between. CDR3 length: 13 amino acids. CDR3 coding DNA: TGTGCCAGCAGTGACTACCTCCACAATGAGCAGTTCTTC. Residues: CASSDYLHNEQFF.

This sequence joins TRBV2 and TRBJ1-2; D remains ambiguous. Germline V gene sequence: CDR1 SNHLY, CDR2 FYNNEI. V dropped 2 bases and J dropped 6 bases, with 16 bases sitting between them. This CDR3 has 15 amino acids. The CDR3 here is CASSELHTIFDGYTF. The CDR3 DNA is TGTGCCAGCAGTGAATTACATACGATCTTCGATGGCTACACCTTC.

This CDR3 is CASSPRGPLSNEQFF. The CDR3 DNA follows: TGTGCCAGCAGCCCCCGGGGTCCCCTATCCAATGAGCAGTTCTTC. J is TRBJ2-1 and V is TRBV5-4, with TRBD2 as a possible D gene (5 bases). CDR1 and CDR2 (germline): SGHNT, YYREEE (reference sequence). Trimming stripped 4 bases from V and 6 bases from J, with 17 bases between. The CDR3 is made up of 15 amino acids.

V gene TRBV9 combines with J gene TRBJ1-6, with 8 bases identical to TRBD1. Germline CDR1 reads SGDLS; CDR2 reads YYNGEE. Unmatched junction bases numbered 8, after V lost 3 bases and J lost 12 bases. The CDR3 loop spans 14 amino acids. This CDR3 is CASSAWTGKEPLHF. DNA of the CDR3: TGTGCCAGCAGCGCATGGACAGGGAAGGAACCCCTCCACTTT.

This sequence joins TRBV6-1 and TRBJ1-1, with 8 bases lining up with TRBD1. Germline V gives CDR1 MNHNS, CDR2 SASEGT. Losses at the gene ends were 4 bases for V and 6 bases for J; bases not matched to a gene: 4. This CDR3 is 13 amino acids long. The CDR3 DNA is TGTGCCAGCAGTGGGAGACAGGGGTCTGAAGCTTTCTTT. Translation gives CASSGRQGSEAFF.

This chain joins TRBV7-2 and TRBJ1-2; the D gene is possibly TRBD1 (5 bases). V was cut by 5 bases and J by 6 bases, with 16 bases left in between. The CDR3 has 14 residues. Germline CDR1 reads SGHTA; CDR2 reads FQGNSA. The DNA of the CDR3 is TGTGCCAGCAGCCCTAGGTCAGGGCCCGATGGCTACACCTTC. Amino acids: CASSPRSGPDGYTF. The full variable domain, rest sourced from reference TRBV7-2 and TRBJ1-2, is GAGVSQSPSNKVTEKGKDVELRCDPISGHTALYWYRQSLGQGLEFLIYFQGNSAPDKSGLPSDRFSAERTGGSVSTLTIQRTQQEDSAVYLCASSPRSGPDGYTFGSGTRLTVV.